Sequencing of this T cell receptor (beta chain) was carried out in a study of blood T cell repertoires in COVID-19. Study at large: From T cells, B-cell-depleted T cells, or PBMCs came the material, which was cDNA or gDNA.

With V trimmed by 4 bases and J by 3 bases, 12 bases remained unmatched. This CDR3 is 17 amino acids long. Germline V gives CDR1 WSHSY, CDR2 SAAADI. Repertoires were generated with immunoSEQ multiplex PCR, while TCRdb's copy carries only in-frame clones and drops some. Of 200,000 to 300,000 clones in the sample, approximately 90% were seen once. Cohorts were determined from participant-reported clinical history. This clone was picked up a small number of times. The clonotype was recovered from a woman between 40 and 55 years old with acute COVID-19. The rearrangement joins TRBV10-2 to TRBJ2-1, with 7 nucleotides matching TRBD2. Sequences were obtained from PBMCs or T cells enriched from blood (not recorded which). The DNA for the CDR3 is TGCGCCAGCAGTGGGGGAGGGGCGGGAGTGAGCTACAATGAGCAGTTCTTC. Translated, it gives CASSGGGAGVSYNEQFF.